This T cell receptor beta chain was documented in a study of T cell responses to AZD1222 COVID-19 vaccine (dated by TCRdb to the early 2020s). For the wider study: Because spike-specific TCR depth and breadth did not differ between the two schedules, AZD1222 recipients who got a second dose at roughly 4 weeks were pooled with those who got a second dose at roughly 12 weeks. Enrollment into the trials was organized by age into subgroups of 18-55, 56-69 and 70-plus years, and those subgroups contained roughly 150, 30 and 60 TCR-sequenced participants, respectively. A total of 233 trial participants underwent TCR sequencing, of whom about 210 had received two doses of AZD1222 and around 26 had received two doses of the MenACWY control vaccine.

General findings and caveats noted by the study authors: The vaccine-associated CD4 TCRs covered the entire spike protein, and the dominant responses fell in regions 160-218 and 743-854. Conclusions about previously exposed vaccinees are limited because only six or seven AZD1222 recipients were SARS-CoV-2 seropositive at baseline. Nearly half of unique spike-specific TCRs reportedly recognized epitopes outside regions mutated in the B.1.351 and B.1.1.7 variants. The 56-69-year group was small, and its depth increase did not reach significance, likely because of low power. After two AZD1222 doses, both the breadth and the depth of spike-specific TCRs were significantly higher than at day 0 and than in MenACWY recipients. No day 14 peak-response samples were available, so repertoires were characterized only after the peak T cell response. Participants were mostly white British and included more females than males, and it was suggested by the authors that clonal diversity may have been underestimated.

The CDR3 regions of human TCRbeta chains were analyzed by immunosequencing. Per the original workflow: TCRs in the repertoires were compared against a reference library of SARS-CoV-2-specific TCRs that had been generated with the MIRA antigen-specificity platform. Breadth meant the fraction of unique TCRs that were SARS-CoV-2-associated, whereas depth meant the fraction of total T cells that were SARS-CoV-2-associated. Using the MIRA data, every spike-specific TCR was mapped to the spike region that the TCR reacted to and assigned to either a CD4 or a CD8 class. Log10-transformed breadth and depth values were compared by one-way ANOVA with Sidak's multiple comparisons tests. The table was pulled from immuneACCESS by TCRdb, which kept in-frame rearrangements only. Such tables lose some clones; where checked, under half of the loss comes from unresolved V genes, and the rest has no known cause. V, J and clone size derive from that table, while D and trimming were established from the DNA sequence. For this sample there are roughly 130,000 clones; about 86% appear just once. 12% of the sample belongs to the ten largest clones.

The intended sense of this specimen's time point label: baseline before first vaccination. Samples from vaccinated people were obtained from the UK trials COV001 and COV002, which included a single-blind randomized controlled phase 2/3 trial of AZD1222 (ChAdOx1 nCoV-19) in healthy adults. For TCRbeta chain sequencing, PBMC samples were collected from trial participants at day 0 and at day 28 after the second dose. Comments on this clone: No antigen is known for it. The record has no base qualities; no much larger clone is one base away.

The CDR3 starts with the cysteine, ends with the phenylalanine, and has 15 residues. This entry keeps only the CDR3 DNA: 45 bases, framed from base 1. V and J are trimmed by 6 bases and 6 bases, and the gene matches miss 13 bases of the junction. The germline V gene specifies SNHLY as CDR1 and FYNNEI as CDR2. The receptor chain draws on TRBV2 and TRBJ1-2; TRBD1 fits 7 bases in the junction. The origin of this receptor is an adult in good health. This specimen consisted of peripheral blood, obtained on day 0 of AZD1222 vaccination. The sequenced DNA: TGTGCCAGCAGCCTAAATCGACAGGGTGTGGATGGCTACACCTTC. Protein translation: CASSLNRQGVDGYTF.